This TCR beta chain was retrieved from a study of human T cells and chemical hapten exposure. Germline CDR1 reads SEHNR; CDR2 reads FQNEAQ (reference sequence). Trimming took 6 bases from V and 7 from J; bases not matched to a gene: 12. There are 15 residues in the CDR3. Time point noted: patch test 1, 2 weeks after DPC sensitization. The treatment: therapeutic diphenylcyclopropenone sensitization with weekly scalp DPC. TCRdb reprocessed the RACE reads with MiXCR, giving one entry per CDR3 protein. The sample lists 370,000 or so distinct CDR3 sequences, 4.8% occurring once. This clonotype was sampled from a woman in her forties or fifties with alopecia areata. Some clones in this sample may be carry-over from other donors' samples. V is TRBV7-9 and J is TRBJ2-7, with 10 bases that match TRBD1. Sequenced here: whole blood, sampled in connection with sensitization to the hapten diphenylcyclopropenone (DPC). CDR3: CASSPRDRGPGEQYF. In DNA form, the CDR3 reads TGTGCCAGCAGTCCTAGGGACAGGGGTCCTGGGGAGCAGTACTTC.